A single sample gave rise to the 8 T cell receptor beta chains below, sequenced in a study of T cells in Graves' hyperthyroidism and ophthalmopathy. It was RNA transcripts that yielded the amplified TCR beta CDR3 regions. TCR CDR3 underwent first-round RT-PCR with the HTBI primer set. TCRdb processed the multiplex PCR reads anew with MiXCR; each CDR3 protein has one entry. The sample holds roughly 290,000 distinct CDR3 sequences, less than 15% seen once. The specimen sequenced was blood. Source of these receptors: a woman aged 25 to 39 with Graves' hyperthyroidism that later progressed to Graves' ophthalmopathy.

The chain joins TRBV29-1 to TRBJ2-3, with 16 nucleotides matching TRBD2. The ends lost 7 bases at V and 4 bases at J; junction bases unmatched: 5. Germline loops: CDR1 SQVTM, CDR2 ANQGSEA. CDR3 size: 15 residues. As DNA, the CDR3 is TGCAGCGGCGGGACTAGCGGGAGGGTGCCAGATACGCAGTATTTT. It specifies CSGGTSGRVPDTQYF.

This clonotype has just one count. Being one base from a much bigger clone, this may be a read error. No conserved phenylalanine or tryptophan is present at the end of the CDR3, so a read error is the likely explanation. The gene calls are TRBV15 and TRBJ2-7, with D hard to call. Per the germline V gene, CDR1 is LNHNV and CDR2 is YYDKDF (reference sequence). This CDR3 has 16 residues. V lost 0 bases and J 0 bases, leaving 12 bases between the germline ends. The CDR3 here is CATSRDHLDGSYEQYL. CDR3 nucleotide sequence: TGTGCCACCAGCAGAGATCACCTCGACGGCTCCTACGAGCAGTACCTC.

At least ten counts were recorded for this clonotype. The chain couples TRBV7-9 to TRBJ2-1; D perhaps matches TRBD2 (6 bases). CDR1 and CDR2 from the germline V gene are SEHNR and FQNEAQ (reference sequence). This CDR3 contains 12 residues. The V and J ends lost 6 bases and 4 bases respectively, with 7 bases between them. For the CDR3, the DNA is TGTGCCAGCAGGGAGGGGTACAATGAGCAGTTCTTC. Amino acids: CASREGYNEQFF.

This clonotype was seen ten or more times. Sequence at one end of the junction differs from germline and may be a read error. This chain uses TRBV7-7 with TRBJ2-5; 10 nucleotides line up with TRBD1. The CDR3 is made up of 15 amino acids. The germline CDR1 and CDR2 sequences are SSHAT and FNYEAQ (reference sequence). The DNA for the CDR3 is TGTGCTAGCAGCTTGTGGACAGGGGGCCAAGAGACCCAGTACTTC. Its protein product is CASSLWTGGQETQYF. Full variable domain (missing parts from reference TRBV7-7 and TRBJ2-5): GAGVSQSPRYKVTKRGQDVTLRCDPISSHATLYWYQQALGQGPEFLTYFNYEAQPDKSGLPSDRFSAERPEGSISTLTIQRTEQRDSAMYRCASSLWTGGQETQYFGPGTRLLVL.

This clonotype was seen many times. The chain links TRBV30 to TRBJ1-5; D is unresolved. CDR1 is GTSNPN, CDR2 SVGIG, per germline (reference sequence). CDR3 size: 12 residues. CDR3 in amino acids: CAVGQYNQPQHF. In DNA form, the CDR3 reads TGTGCAGTTGGGCAGTACAATCAGCCCCAGCATTTT.

The V and J genes are TRBV30 and TRBJ1-5; D possibly corresponds to TRBD1 (6 bases). From germline, CDR1 is GTSNPN and CDR2 SVGIG (reference sequence). Trimming cost V 4 bases and J 9 bases, with 13 bases left between them. The CDR3 is 12 amino acids. The CDR3 loop reads CAWKTGPGPQHF. CDR3 nucleotide sequence: TGTGCCTGGAAGACAGGCCCAGGGCCCCAGCATTTT.

Ten or more counts support this clonotype. This chain links TRBV5-6 with TRBJ1-4; TRBD1 agrees at 10 bases. Germline values: CDR1 SGHDT, CDR2 YYEEEE. Losses at the gene ends were 5 bases for V and 6 bases for J; bases not matched to a gene: 7. The CDR3 runs 15 residues. CDR3 coding DNA: TGTGCCAGCAGTACGACAGGGGGCGCGGATGAAAAACTGTTTTTT. Protein product: CASSTTGGADEKLFF. Together with reference TRBV5-6 and TRBJ1-4, the CDR3 gives the full variable domain: DAGVTQSPTHLIKTRGQQVTLRCSPKSGHDTVSWYQQALGQGPQFIFQYYEEEERQRGNFPDRFSGHQFPNYSSELNVNALLLGDSALYLCASSTTGGADEKLFFGSGTQLSVL.

This clonotype was picked up many times. This sequence joins TRBV6-1 and TRBJ1-1; possibly TRBD1 for D (6 bases). Germline loops: CDR1 MNHNS, CDR2 SASEGT. V lost 5 bases, J lost 5 bases, and 15 bases lay in between. This CDR3 comprises 14 residues. CDR3 sequence reads: CASSQGQWVTEAFF. The CDR3 region has the DNA TGTGCCAGCAGTCAAGGACAGTGGGTGACTGAAGCTTTCTTT.